This TCR beta chain was documented in a study of shared clonotypes between healthy human individuals. Whole-study context: Per donor, CD8 memory used one plate, CD8 naive used two, CD4 memory used three and CD4 naive used three.

The data were produced by immunoSEQ multiplex PCR, yet TCRdb's version contains in-frame clones alone and is incomplete. The data contain over a million clones, 78% of them seen just once; the ten biggest clones take up more than 0.55%. This CDR3 contains 16 residues. The V gene lost 3 bases and the J gene lost 1 base, with 12 bases spanning the gap. CDR1 is LNHDA and CDR2 is SQIVND in the germline V gene (reference sequence). V usage is TRBV19 and J usage is TRBJ2-2, with D perhaps matching TRBD1 or TRBD2 (5 bases each). The specimen sequenced was memory CD4+ T cells from PBMCs. Subset specified: CD45RA-negative fraction. This clonotype was obtained from a man aged 18 to 30 in good health. Some clones in this sample may be carry-over from other donors' samples. The CDR3 nucleotides are TGTGCCAGTAGTATCGTCGGGGCGGGGAACACCGGGGAGCTGTTTTTT. Residues: CASSIVGAGNTGELFF.